Presented here are 25 T cell receptor beta chains from one specimen sequenced in a study of blood T cells in healthy people across ages (dated by TCRdb to 2014 to 2015). The library was obtained by 5' RACE. Sequencing instrument: Illumina HiSeq 2500. A second PCR of roughly 7 to 11 cycles was performed with a sample-barcoded 5' primer and a J-beta primer mix. TCRdb reworked the public reads: Q25 trimming with fastp, MiXCR clone assembly, productive beta chains retained. Rows with one shared CDR3 protein collapse into an entry with the most common genes and DNA. The sample profile shows hundreds of thousands of distinct CDR3 sequences; roughly 24% of them were found once. 3% of the sample rests with the top ten. The data were also submitted as part of a second study, on T cells of mothers and their children.

Sequences were obtained from blood. The receptors here all came from a boy aged 10-17 years in good health.

The V call is TRBV28, the J call TRBJ2-1, with 7 bases that match TRBD2. The CDR3 runs 14 residues. With V trimmed by 8 bases and J by 8 bases, 12 bases remained unmatched. Germline V gene sequence: CDR1 MDHEN, CDR2 SYDVKM. CDR3 sequence: CASDPAIAGDEQFF. CDR3 bases: TGTGCCAGCGATCCGGCCATCGCGGGGGATGAGCAGTTCTTC.

J is TRBJ2-3 and V is TRBV13; 9 bases align to TRBD2. This CDR3 has 15 amino acids. In germline, CDR1 is PRHDT, CDR2 FYEKMQ (reference sequence). Losses at the gene ends were 3 bases for V and 5 bases for J; bases not matched to a gene: 6. The CDR3 reads CASSLSGRRGDTQYF. As DNA, the CDR3 is TGTGCCAGCAGCTTGAGCGGGAGGCGGGGAGATACGCAGTATTTT.

Only a few counts were recorded for this clonotype. This rearrangement joins TRBV28 to TRBJ2-1, with a tentative D call TRBD2 (5 bases). CDR1 and CDR2 from the germline V gene are MDHEN and SYDVKM. With 6 bases removed from V and 1 base from J, the gap between germline ends came to 16 bases. The CDR3 has 16 amino acids. CDR3 loop: CASSHGVSRSYNEQFF. The DNA of the CDR3 is TGTGCCAGCAGCCACGGGGTATCGAGGTCCTACAATGAGCAGTTCTTC.

This clonotype has more than one count but fewer than ten. The V and J genes are TRBV28 and TRBJ2-5; 11 bases are shared with TRBD2. Matching the DNA end better, TRBJ2-1 makes the J call doubtful. This CDR3 contains 15 residues. The germline CDR1 and CDR2 sequences are MDHEN and SYDVKM. CDR3 sequence: CASLSIAGGPDEQFF. The DNA for the CDR3 is TGTGCCAGCCTTTCTATAGCGGGGGGGCCGGATGAGCAGTTCTTC.

Only a few counts were recorded for this clonotype. V gene TRBV11-2 combines with J gene TRBJ2-5; no clear D. The CDR3 contains 13 residues. V was shortened by 5 bases and J by 1 base, with 8 bases between the two germline ends. Germline V gene sequence: CDR1 SGHAT, CDR2 FQNNGV. This CDR3 is CASSRHFQETQYF. CDR3 bases: TGTGCCAGCAGCCGACACTTCCAAGAGACCCAGTACTTC.

The chain couples TRBV5-1 to TRBJ2-4, with TRBD1 identical over 10 bases. This CDR3 has 15 amino acids. CDR1 SGHRS and CDR2 YFSETQ come from the germline V gene. Trimming took 0 bases from V and 9 from J; bases not matched to a gene: 6. DNA of the CDR3: TGCGCCAGCAGCTTGGTAGGGACAGGGGATGGCATTCAGTACTTC. Protein product: CASSLVGTGDGIQYF. The full variable domain, completed using reference TRBV5-1 and TRBJ2-4, is KAGVTQTPRYLIKTRGQQVTLSCSPISGHRSVSWYQQTPGQGLQFLFEYFSETQRNKGNFPGRFSGRQFSNSRSEMNVSTLELGDSALYLCASSLVGTGDGIQYFGAGTRLSVL.

The rearrangement joins TRBV3-1 to TRBJ2-7; D not certain. The CDR3 consists of 11 residues. CDR1 is LGHDT, CDR2 YNNKEL, per germline (reference sequence). The V end lost 2 bases, the J end lost 5 bases, and 4 bases lay between the germline ends. The DNA for the CDR3 is TGTGCCAGCAGCCAACTGAACGAGCAGTACTTC. Encoded protein: CASSQLNEQYF.

This clonotype was picked up a small number of times. The chain carries TRBV12-3 or TRBV12-4 and TRBJ2-5; 10 bases align to TRBD1. The ends lost 3 bases at V and 1 base at J; junction bases unmatched: 8. The CDR3 spans 17 residues. The CDR3 reads CASSFLRTGGLQETQYF. For the CDR3, the DNA is TGTGCCAGCAGTTTCCTCCGGACAGGGGGGCTCCAAGAGACCCAGTACTTC.

This CDR3 is CASSITGFGNTEAFF. CDR3 coding DNA: TGCGCCAGCAGCATTACAGGCTTCGGGAACACTGAAGCTTTCTTT. The genes are TRBV5-1 and TRBJ1-1; maybe TRBD1 (5 bases). Trimming shortened V by 4 bases and J by 1 base, and 14 bases separated the two germline ends. The CDR3 is made up of 15 amino acids. Germline V gives CDR1 SGHRS, CDR2 YFSETQ.

This clonotype was picked up a small number of times. At one end, the junction sequence differs from germline, possibly due to a read error. The gene calls are TRBV12-3 or TRBV12-4 and TRBJ2-2; tentatively, D is TRBD2 (6 bases). The CDR3 loop spans 16 amino acids. DNA for the CDR3: TGTGCCAGCAGTTTCGATAGGGTTCTAGCGACCGAGGAGCTGTTTTTT. Translation: CASSFDRVLATEELFF.

The J gene is TRBJ1-2, the V gene TRBV27; possibly TRBD1 for D (5 bases). The CDR3 length is 10 residues. V lost 10 bases and J lost 7, with 10 bases in between. Germline values: CDR1 MNHEY, CDR2 SMNVEV (reference sequence). CDR3 sequence: CATRDPGYTF. CDR3 nucleotides: TGTGCCACCAGGGATCCTGGCTACACCTTC.

There are a few counts of this clonotype. Compared with germline, one end of the junction differs, possibly owing to a read error. The V call is TRBV7-9, the J call TRBJ2-7; either TRBD1 or TRBD2 may supply D (5 bases each). Germline CDR1 reads SEHNR; CDR2 reads FQNEAQ (reference sequence). CDR3 length equals 14 residues. CDR3 sequence reads: CASRRDSGLGERYF. DNA for the CDR3: TGTGCCAGCCGACGAGACAGCGGACTTGGGGAGCGGTACTTC.

The CDR3 here is CASSQTPWYEQYF. The CDR3 DNA is TGCGCCAGCAGTCAAACCCCCTGGTACGAGCAGTACTTC. This rearrangement joins TRBV23-1 to TRBJ2-1; unclear D gene. The DNA end favors TRBJ2-7, so the J call may be wrong. TRBV23-1 is assigned to the ORF class and has an uncertain function. There are 13 residues in the CDR3.

The chain recombines TRBV5-1 with TRBJ2-1; TRBD2 agrees at 10 bases. In germline, CDR1 is SGHRS, CDR2 YFSETQ. The CDR3 has 16 residues. Losses at the gene ends were 1 base for V and 3 bases for J; bases not matched to a gene: 4. The CDR3 DNA follows: TGCGCCAGCAGCTTGCTCCTAGCGGGGGACTACAATGAGCAGTTCTTC. It is translated as CASSLLLAGDYNEQFF.

This clonotype was seen more than once but under ten times. The rearrangement uses TRBV20-1 and TRBJ1-1; 7 nucleotides agree with TRBD1. This CDR3 contains 15 residues. CDR1 and CDR2 from the germline V gene are DFQATT and SNEGSKA (reference sequence). The V and J ends lost 6 bases and 0 bases, in that order; junction bases with no gene match: 10. The CDR3: CSAGKSGTVNTEAFF. Here the CDR3 DNA reads TGCAGTGCCGGAAAATCCGGGACAGTGAACACTGAAGCTTTCTTT.

This clonotype was seen more than once but under ten times. This sequence joins TRBV10-3 and TRBJ1-5; TRBD1 matches 8 bases. Germline V gene sequence: CDR1 ENHRY, CDR2 SYGVKD. This CDR3 is built from 14 residues. V shed 4 bases, J shed 7 bases, and the junction held 6 bases outside the gene matches. The CDR3 DNA is TGTGCCATCAGTGCCGAACAGGGGGGCCAGCCCCAGCATTTT. Encoded protein: CAISAEQGGQPQHF.

This clonotype showed up just a few times. V gene TRBV12-3 or TRBV12-4 combines with J gene TRBJ2-6; tentative D call: TRBD1 (5 bases). There are 15 residues in the CDR3. V lost 6 bases and J 2 bases, leaving 11 bases between the germline ends. The CDR3 DNA sequence: TGTGCCAGCAGCCAGGGTGACCCTGGGGCCAACGTCCTGACTTTC. Its protein product is CASSQGDPGANVLTF.

The genes are TRBV7-2 and TRBJ2-2; 12 bases are shared with TRBD1. The germline V gene has CDR1 SGHTA and CDR2 FQGNSA. This CDR3 contains 15 residues. J gave up 6 bases and V 3 bases, and 2 bases lay outside the gene matches. CDR3 nucleotides: TGTGCCAGCAGCTTGGGACAGGGGGCCCCCGGGGAGCTGTTTTTT. Translated, it gives CASSLGQGAPGELFF.

The chain uses TRBV7-9 and TRBJ2-5; a weak D match, TRBD2 (5 bases). V lost 2 bases and J lost 2, with 15 bases in between. Looked up from germline, CDR1 is SEHNR and CDR2 is FQNEAQ (reference sequence). The CDR3 is made up of 16 amino acids. In DNA form, the CDR3 reads TGTGCCAGCAGCTTAATCGAGGGAGACGGACAAGAGACCCAGTACTTC. Encoded protein: CASSLIEGDGQETQYF.

V gene TRBV7-3 combines with J gene TRBJ1-4; D might be TRBD1 (6 bases). V was pared by 4 bases and J by 1 base, with 10 bases between. This CDR3 has 15 residues. Per germline, CDR1 SGHTA and CDR2 FQGTGA. This chain's CDR3 is CASSSNRVTNEKLFF. DNA for the CDR3: TGTGCCAGCAGCTCGAACAGGGTAACTAATGAAAAACTGTTTTTT. Variable domain in full (rest from reference TRBV7-3 and TRBJ1-4): GAGVSQTPSNKVTEKGKYVELRCDPISGHTALYWYRQSLGQGPEFLIYFQGTGAADDSGLPNDRFFAVRPEGSVSTLKIQRTERGDSAVYLCASSSNRVTNEKLFFGSGTQLSVL.

This clonotype was observed at least ten times. DNA for the CDR3: TGCAGCGTAGTAGCTGGGGTGGAGACCCAGTACTTC. It yields the protein CSVVAGVETQYF. The rearrangement links TRBV29-1 to TRBJ2-5; D unclear. The germline gives CDR1 SQVTM, CDR2 ANQGSEA. The length of the CDR3 is 12 residues. V dropped 6 bases and J dropped 5 bases, with 13 bases sitting between them. Filled out from reference TRBV29-1 and TRBJ2-5, the complete variable domain reads SAVISQKPSRDICQRGTSLTIQCQVDSQVTMMFWYRQQPGQSLTLIATANQGSEATYESGFVIDKFPISRPNLTFSTLTVSNMSPEDSSIYLCSVVAGVETQYFGPGTRLLVL.

This clonotype was found many times. The genes are TRBV29-1 and TRBJ1-1; D might be TRBD1 (5 bases). The ends were cut back, 7 bases at V and 3 bases at J, with 21 bases in the middle. The CDR3 is made up of 15 amino acids. Germline CDR1 is SQVTM and CDR2 is ANQGSEA. The CDR3 loop is CSALGAGVADTEAFF. The CDR3 DNA sequence: TGCAGCGCCCTCGGGGCCGGGGTGGCGGACACTGAAGCTTTCTTT.

This clonotype occurred many times. Germline is not matched at one junction end, which may reflect a read error. This chain connects TRBV5-1 to TRBJ1-3; a weak D match, TRBD1 (6 bases). Germline values: CDR1 SGHRS, CDR2 YFSETQ. CDR3 length: 14 amino acids. CDR3 region: CASSPGASGNTIYF. The CDR3 nucleotides read TGTGCCAGCAGCCCGGGGGCCTCTGGAAACACCATATATTTT.

The chain uses TRBV4-2 and TRBJ2-5, with TRBD2 as a possible D gene (5 bases). V shed 3 bases and J shed 2 bases, with 10 bases lying between them. This CDR3 has 14 residues. Per the germline V gene, CDR1 is LGHNA and CDR2 is YNFKEQ. The chain's CDR3 is CASSHGLRQETQYF. As DNA, the CDR3 is TGTGCCAGCAGCCACGGACTGAGACAAGAGACCCAGTACTTC.

The sample holds a few counts of this clonotype. The CDR3 protein is CASSSSGWASGTQYF. CDR3 sequence (DNA): TGCGCCAGCAGCTCCTCGGGTTGGGCTTCGGGGACCCAGTACTTC. The chain combines TRBV5-1 with TRBJ2-5; unclear D gene. Germline CDR1 is SGHRS and CDR2 is YFSETQ. This CDR3 is built from 15 residues. V was trimmed by 3 bases and J by 7 bases, leaving 19 bases between them.